The entry that follows covers one T cell receptor beta chain sequence. The V and J ends lost 10 bases and 7 bases respectively, with 11 bases between them. Germline-derived CDR1 and CDR2 are SEHNR and FQNEAQ (reference sequence). CDR3 length: 10 residues. Using immunoSEQ multiplex PCR, the repertoire was profiled, and TCRdb retains in-frame clones only, with some absent. The sample lists more than 25,000 clones, approximately 87% occurring once. These data come from a study of lymphopenia after photon versus proton radiotherapy. The sample consisted of peripheral blood, taken from a patient treated with proton-based radiotherapy. This rearrangement joins TRBV7-9 to TRBJ2-7; D unclear. The origin of this receptor is a woman aged 55-69 years with cholangiocarcinoma. Some clones in this sample may be carry-over from other donors' samples. CDR3 region: CAIRLGEQYF. The CDR3 coding sequence is TGTGCCATCCGACTCGGTGAGCAGTACTTC.